These 21 T cell receptor beta chains share one sample of origin, sequenced in a study of CD8 T cells in ankylosing spondylitis. TCRdb re-called the 5' RACE reads with MiXCR, one entry per CDR3 protein. This sample yields around 33,000 distinct CDR3 sequences, of which about 7% are seen a single time; under 12% belongs to the top ten. Sample: blood, either unsorted or a sorted T cell fraction (not recorded which). The origin of the receptors is a male donor with ankylosing spondylitis or in good health (not recorded which).

This clonotype was seen repeatedly, ten times or more. The chain is built from TRBV5-1 and TRBJ2-1; D gene uncertain. The CDR3 extends over 15 amino acids. The V end was cut by 0 bases, the J end by 0 bases, with 7 bases between. Germline CDR1 SGHRS, CDR2 YFSETQ. CDR3 sequence reads: CASSLEQSSYNEQFF. In DNA, the CDR3 is TGCGCCAGCAGCTTGGAACAGAGCTCCTACAATGAGCAGTTCTTC.

The rearrangement links TRBV7-2 to TRBJ2-1; D may be TRBD1 or TRBD2 (5 bases each). The CDR3 runs to 13 residues. Germline CDR1 is SGHTA and CDR2 is FQGNSA. V lost 5 bases and J 7 bases, leaving 12 bases between the germline ends. The CDR3 DNA reads as TGTGCCAGCAGCCGGGACGGAAAGAATGAGCAGTTCTTC. Translating it yields CASSRDGKNEQFF.

Sample share makes this clonotype medium-sized. V and J are TRBV29-1 and TRBJ1-2; TRBD1 agrees at 9 bases. J lost 8 bases, V lost 6 bases, and 10 bases had no gene match. Germline CDR1 and CDR2: SQVTM and ANQGSEA. This CDR3 comprises 13 residues. The CDR3 loop is CSVTTTGGGGYTF. CDR3 DNA: TGCAGCGTAACGACAACAGGGGGCGGCGGCTACACCTTC.

This clonotype qualifies as medium-sized (0.01 to 0.1%). The genes are TRBV24-1 and TRBJ2-2; D gene uncertain. Germline assignment: CDR1 KGHDR and CDR2 SFDVKD. The CDR3 extends over 18 amino acids. The V gene lost 4 bases and the J gene lost 0 bases, with 17 bases spanning the gap. CDR3 in amino acids: CATSDYEATNANTGELFF. In nucleotides, the CDR3 is TGTGCCACCAGTGACTACGAGGCTACCAATGCGAACACCGGGGAGCTGTTTTTT.

This clonotype was counted ten times or more. The genes are TRBV12-3 or TRBV12-4 and TRBJ2-1, with 8 bases identical to TRBD1. J was trimmed by 6 bases and V by 6 bases; bases with no gene match: 13. The CDR3 has 16 residues. CDR3 bases: TGTGCCAGCAGACCTCAGGGGGCCGCCTTGCGCAATGAGCAGTTCTTC. The encoded protein is CASRPQGAALRNEQFF.

Note on this clonotype: A much larger clone is a single base away; this may be a read error. The rearrangement uses TRBV11-2 and TRBJ2-1; D gene ambiguous. From germline, CDR1 is SGHAT and CDR2 FQNNGV. This CDR3 contains 14 residues. The CDR3 sequence is CASNLDRAGPEQFF. The CDR3 DNA reads TGTGCCAGCAACTTAGATAGGGCTGGACCTGAGCAGTTCTTC.

The count of this clonotype is one. The chain is built from TRBV5-1 and TRBJ2-3; possible D gene TRBD2, 6 bases. This CDR3 comprises 15 residues. Germline assignment: CDR1 SGHRS and CDR2 YFSETQ. V lost 0 bases to trimming and J lost 0 bases, with 8 bases between them. The CDR3 region is CASSLEAGSTDTQYF. Written as DNA, the CDR3 is TGCGCCAGCAGCTTGGAGGCGGGAAGCACAGATACGCAGTATTTT.

This clonotype was seen a handful of times. The chain has TRBV7-2 and TRBJ2-1; maybe TRBD2 (6 bases). The ends were cut back, 2 bases at V and 2 bases at J, with 10 bases in the middle. This CDR3 contains 15 residues. Looked up from germline, CDR1 is SGHTA and CDR2 is FQGNSA. The CDR3 loop reads CASSLSWGAYNEQFF. CDR3 DNA sequence: TGTGCCAGCAGCTTAAGTTGGGGGGCCTACAATGAGCAGTTCTTC.

This clonotype has ten or more counts. The genes are TRBV27 and TRBJ1-1; 9 bases are a match to TRBD1. J lost 5 bases, V lost 7 bases, and 8 bases had no gene match. Germline V gene data show CDR1 as MNHEY and CDR2 as SMNVEV (reference sequence). The CDR3 is 14 residues long. CDR3 DNA: TGTGCCAGCAACCAAAACAGGGGGCGGACTGAAGCTTTCTTT. This encodes CASNQNRGRTEAFF.

The rearrangement joins TRBV6-5 to TRBJ2-1; 11 nucleotides match TRBD2. The ends lost 2 bases at V and 9 bases at J; junction bases unmatched: 0. Germline values: CDR1 MNHEY, CDR2 SVGAGI. The CDR3 loop spans 13 amino acids. CDR3 sequence reads: CASSYGTSGEQFF. The CDR3 DNA is TGTGCCAGCAGTTACGGGACTAGCGGTGAGCAGTTCTTC.

Many counts were recorded for this clonotype. CDR3 coding DNA: TGTGCCATCATTCGAAGGGGGCGACTAGCCAAAAACATTCAGTACTTC. It translates to CAIIRRGRLAKNIQYF. This sequence joins TRBV10-3 and TRBJ2-4; TRBD1 matches 7 bases. The CDR3 sequence is 16 residues long. In germline, CDR1 is ENHRY, CDR2 SYGVKD. Trimming cost V 7 bases and J 0 bases; bases outside gene matches: 9.

In this sample, this clonotype turned up many times. The chain employs TRBV5-1 and TRBJ1-1, with D possibly TRBD1 on 5 matching bases. The germline V gene encodes CDR1 SGHRS and CDR2 YFSETQ. The CDR3 spans 15 residues. V lost 4 bases and J lost 1, with 14 bases in between. CDR3 sequence: CASSADGTGNTEAFF. DNA of the CDR3: TGCGCCAGCAGCGCGGACGGGACTGGGAACACTGAAGCTTTCTTT.

The V call is TRBV4-1, the J call TRBJ2-1, with a tentative D call TRBD2 (6 bases). The V end was cut by 1 base, the J end by 5 bases, with 15 bases between. The CDR3 is made up of 16 amino acids. The germline CDR1 and CDR2 sequences are MGHRA and YSYEKL. The CDR3 region is CASSQGGMGTNNEQFF. CDR3 in DNA: TGCGCCAGCAGCCAAGGCGGGATGGGGACCAACAATGAGCAGTTCTTC.

This clonotype was detected ten times or more. The gene calls are TRBV10-3 and TRBJ2-2; TRBD1 aligns across 10 bases. The germline V gene encodes CDR1 ENHRY and CDR2 SYGVKD. This CDR3 region has 14 residues. The V gene end was trimmed by 11 bases and the J gene end by 4 bases; junction bases not matched to a gene: 7. The CDR3: CAAFRDRGTGELFF. Here the CDR3 DNA reads TGTGCCGCGTTCCGGGACAGGGGCACCGGGGAGCTGTTTTTT.

This clonotype was seen repeatedly, ten times or more. V is TRBV15 and J is TRBJ2-2; a possible D gene is TRBD1 (6 bases). Per germline, CDR1 LNHNV and CDR2 YYDKDF (reference sequence). The germline V and J ends were trimmed by 6 bases and 5 bases, with 13 bases remaining between them. The length of the CDR3 is 14 residues. Here the CDR3 DNA reads TGTGCCACCAGTATCGAACAGGGAACCGGGGAGCTGTTTTTT. As protein: CATSIEQGTGELFF.

The table lists this clonotype with a few counts. The chain has TRBV7-6 and TRBJ2-5; D remains unclear. V lost 0 bases and J 1 base, leaving 3 bases between the germline ends. Germline assignment: CDR1 SGHVS and CDR2 FNYEAQ. This CDR3 has 13 amino acids. The CDR3 sequence: CASSLALQETQYF. In DNA form, the CDR3 reads TGTGCCAGCAGCTTAGCCCTCCAAGAGACCCAGTACTTC.

In its sample, this clonotype was seen a few times. J is TRBJ2-3 and V is TRBV28; possibly TRBD1 or TRBD2 for D (5 bases each). Germline lookup yields CDR1 MDHEN and CDR2 SYDVKM. The CDR3 consists of 17 residues. Trimming pared 3 bases from V and 0 bases from J, leaving 16 bases between. CDR3 amino acids: CASSLSTGDPSTDTQYF. CDR3 sequence (DNA): TGTGCCAGCAGTTTGTCCACCGGGGACCCTAGCACAGATACGCAGTATTTT. The full variable domain, rest sourced from reference TRBV28 and TRBJ2-3, is DVKVTQSSRYLVKRTGEKVFLECVQDMDHENMFWYRQDPGLGLRLIYFSYDVKMKEKGDIPEGYSVSREKKERFSLILESASTNQTSMYLCASSLSTGDPSTDTQYFGPGTRLTVL.

Comments on this clonotype: The germline gene is not matched at one end of the junction; a read error may be the cause. The V call is TRBV5-5, the J call TRBJ1-5; unclear D gene. Germline CDR1 SGHKS, CDR2 YYEKEE (reference sequence). The CDR3 is made up of 13 amino acids. DNA for the CDR3: TGTGCCAGCAGCTCCGACCTCGTACAGCTCCAGCATTTT. Translation gives CASSSDLVQLQHF. Using reference TRBV5-5 and TRBJ1-5 for the parts outside the CDR3, the full variable domain is DAGVTQSPTHLIKTRGQQVTLRCSPISGHKSVSWYQQVLGQGPQFIFQYYEKEERGRGNFPDRFSARQFPNYSSELNVNALLLGDSALYLCASSSDLVQLQHFGDGTRLSIL.

This clonotype was found many times. The J gene is TRBJ2-1, the V gene TRBV12-3 or TRBV12-4; D may be TRBD2 (6 bases). This CDR3 region has 15 residues. The ends were cut back, 7 bases at V and 0 bases at J, with 13 bases in the middle. CDR3 DNA: TGTGCCAGCATCCCTAGCGTTAGCTCCTACAATGAGCAGTTCTTC. Translation: CASIPSVSSYNEQFF.

This clonotype appeared many times. The chain has TRBV20-1 and TRBJ2-7; 8 positions match TRBD2. The CDR3 length is 16 residues. V gave up 0 bases and J gave up 2 bases; unmatched junction bases: 9. The germline gives CDR1 DFQATT, CDR2 SNEGSKA (reference sequence). The CDR3 loop is CSARDYGSGTPYEQYF. CDR3 DNA: TGCAGTGCTAGAGATTACGGTAGCGGGACTCCCTACGAGCAGTACTTC.

This clonotype was observed at least ten times. This chain links TRBV15 with TRBJ2-7; 13 bases map to TRBD2. CDR3 length equals 17 residues. Germline CDR1 is LNHNV and CDR2 is YYDKDF (reference sequence). V lost 2 bases, J lost 3 bases, and 7 bases stayed unmatched. CDR3 residues: CATSRPGLAGSFYEQYF. The CDR3 nucleotides are TGTGCCACCAGCAGACCGGGACTAGCGGGATCCTTCTACGAGCAGTACTTC.